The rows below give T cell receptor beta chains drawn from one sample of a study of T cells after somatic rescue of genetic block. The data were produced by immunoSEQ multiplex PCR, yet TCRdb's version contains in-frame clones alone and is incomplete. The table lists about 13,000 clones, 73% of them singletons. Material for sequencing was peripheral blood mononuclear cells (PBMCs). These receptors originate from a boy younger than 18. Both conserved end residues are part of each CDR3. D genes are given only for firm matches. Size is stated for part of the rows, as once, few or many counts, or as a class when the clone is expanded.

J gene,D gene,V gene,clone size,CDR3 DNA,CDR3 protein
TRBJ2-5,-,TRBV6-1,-,TGTGCCGGAGGGAGAGAGACCCAGTACTTC,CAGGRETQYF
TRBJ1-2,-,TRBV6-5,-,TGTGCCAGCAGGATAGCAGCGATGGGCTATGGCTACACCTTC,CASRIAAMGYGYTF
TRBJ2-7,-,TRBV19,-,TGTGCCAGTAGTGAGACGAGTCCCCTCTACGAGCAGTACTTC,CASSETSPLYEQYF
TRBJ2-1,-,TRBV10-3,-,TGTGCCATCAGTGGAATCGGAACTAGAGGGTACAATGAGCAGTTCTTC,CAISGIGTRGYNEQFF
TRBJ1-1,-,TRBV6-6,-,TGTGCCAGCAGCCCCTACTTGGGAATGACTGAAGCTTTCTTT,CASSPYLGMTEAFF
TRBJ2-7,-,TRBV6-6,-,TGTGCCAGCAGTTACTCAGGGGGGGGCCCCTACGAGCAGTACTTC,CASSYSGGGPYEQYF
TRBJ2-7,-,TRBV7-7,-,TGTGCTAGCAGCTACGCAGCGGCCCCCCTCTACGAGCAGTACTTC,CASSYAAAPLYEQYF
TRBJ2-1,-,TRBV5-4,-,TGTGCCAGCAGCTTGGTTTTGAGCTCCTACAATGAGCAGTTCTTC,CASSLVLSSYNEQFF
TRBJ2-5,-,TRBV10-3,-,TGTGCCATCAATGAGGGAGACAAGACCCAGTACTTC,CAINEGDKTQYF
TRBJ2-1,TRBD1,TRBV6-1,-,TGTGCCAGCAGTGGACAGGGGGTCAGCAATGAGCAGTTCTTC,CASSGQGVSNEQFF
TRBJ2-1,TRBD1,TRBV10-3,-,TGTGCCATCGGGACAGGGAGGAATGAGCAGTTCTTC,CAIGTGRNEQFF
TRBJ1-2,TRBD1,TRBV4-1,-,TGCGCCAGCAGCCGTTCCGGGACAGGGGTAGTCTATGGCTACACCTTC,CASSRSGTGVVYGYTF
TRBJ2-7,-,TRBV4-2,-,TGTGCCAGCAGCCCCCGGGGTTCGCCGGGGGACGAGCAGTACTTC,CASSPRGSPGDEQYF
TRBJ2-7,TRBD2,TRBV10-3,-,TGTGCCATCAGTGAGCCCGGGGTAGCGGGAGGGCCTCAGTACGAGCAGTACTTC,CAISEPGVAGGPQYEQYF
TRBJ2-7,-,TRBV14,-,TGTGCCAGCAGCCAAGGGACACCCTACGAGCAGTACTTC,CASSQGTPYEQYF
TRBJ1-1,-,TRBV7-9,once,TGTGCCAGCAGCTCCCTTAGGTGGGGCCCGCTGAACACTGAAGCTTTCTTT,CASSSLRWGPLNTEAFF
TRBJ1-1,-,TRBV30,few,TGTGCCTGGAGAGGGGGCACTGAAGCTTTCTTT,CAWRGGTEAFF
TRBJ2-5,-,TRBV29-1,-,TGCAGCGTCACTGGATTCTGGAGGGAGACCCAGTACTTC,CSVTGFWRETQYF
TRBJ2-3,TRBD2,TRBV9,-,TGTGCCAGCAGCGTCGGACTAGCCCTGAAGGGTCCTCCAGATACGCAGTATTTT,CASSVGLALKGPPDTQYF